This TCR beta chain was sequenced in a study of blood T cell repertoires in COVID-19. Study context: The origin of the acute and convalescent COVID-19 samples was the United States, Italy and Spain. Sample material is recorded as cDNA or gDNA derived from T cells, B-cell-depleted T cells, or PBMCs.

Assay: immunoSEQ multiplex PCR; the TCRdb copy retains only in-frame clones and omits some. The sample carries nearly 250,000 clones, 86% recorded once. Material for sequencing was PBMCs or T cells enriched from blood (not recorded which). The receptor was isolated from a woman aged 50 to 60 who had recovered from COVID-19.

The CDR3 sequence is CATSDVTGRKNEQFF. The CDR3 DNA follows: TGTGCCACCAGTGATGTGACAGGGAGAAAGAATGAGCAGTTCTTC. The J gene is TRBJ2-1, the V gene TRBV24-1; 7 bases are a match to TRBD1. The V gene's germline CDR1 is KGHDR and CDR2 SFDVKD. The CDR3 sequence is 15 residues long. V lost 3 bases, J lost 7 bases, and 8 bases stayed unmatched.